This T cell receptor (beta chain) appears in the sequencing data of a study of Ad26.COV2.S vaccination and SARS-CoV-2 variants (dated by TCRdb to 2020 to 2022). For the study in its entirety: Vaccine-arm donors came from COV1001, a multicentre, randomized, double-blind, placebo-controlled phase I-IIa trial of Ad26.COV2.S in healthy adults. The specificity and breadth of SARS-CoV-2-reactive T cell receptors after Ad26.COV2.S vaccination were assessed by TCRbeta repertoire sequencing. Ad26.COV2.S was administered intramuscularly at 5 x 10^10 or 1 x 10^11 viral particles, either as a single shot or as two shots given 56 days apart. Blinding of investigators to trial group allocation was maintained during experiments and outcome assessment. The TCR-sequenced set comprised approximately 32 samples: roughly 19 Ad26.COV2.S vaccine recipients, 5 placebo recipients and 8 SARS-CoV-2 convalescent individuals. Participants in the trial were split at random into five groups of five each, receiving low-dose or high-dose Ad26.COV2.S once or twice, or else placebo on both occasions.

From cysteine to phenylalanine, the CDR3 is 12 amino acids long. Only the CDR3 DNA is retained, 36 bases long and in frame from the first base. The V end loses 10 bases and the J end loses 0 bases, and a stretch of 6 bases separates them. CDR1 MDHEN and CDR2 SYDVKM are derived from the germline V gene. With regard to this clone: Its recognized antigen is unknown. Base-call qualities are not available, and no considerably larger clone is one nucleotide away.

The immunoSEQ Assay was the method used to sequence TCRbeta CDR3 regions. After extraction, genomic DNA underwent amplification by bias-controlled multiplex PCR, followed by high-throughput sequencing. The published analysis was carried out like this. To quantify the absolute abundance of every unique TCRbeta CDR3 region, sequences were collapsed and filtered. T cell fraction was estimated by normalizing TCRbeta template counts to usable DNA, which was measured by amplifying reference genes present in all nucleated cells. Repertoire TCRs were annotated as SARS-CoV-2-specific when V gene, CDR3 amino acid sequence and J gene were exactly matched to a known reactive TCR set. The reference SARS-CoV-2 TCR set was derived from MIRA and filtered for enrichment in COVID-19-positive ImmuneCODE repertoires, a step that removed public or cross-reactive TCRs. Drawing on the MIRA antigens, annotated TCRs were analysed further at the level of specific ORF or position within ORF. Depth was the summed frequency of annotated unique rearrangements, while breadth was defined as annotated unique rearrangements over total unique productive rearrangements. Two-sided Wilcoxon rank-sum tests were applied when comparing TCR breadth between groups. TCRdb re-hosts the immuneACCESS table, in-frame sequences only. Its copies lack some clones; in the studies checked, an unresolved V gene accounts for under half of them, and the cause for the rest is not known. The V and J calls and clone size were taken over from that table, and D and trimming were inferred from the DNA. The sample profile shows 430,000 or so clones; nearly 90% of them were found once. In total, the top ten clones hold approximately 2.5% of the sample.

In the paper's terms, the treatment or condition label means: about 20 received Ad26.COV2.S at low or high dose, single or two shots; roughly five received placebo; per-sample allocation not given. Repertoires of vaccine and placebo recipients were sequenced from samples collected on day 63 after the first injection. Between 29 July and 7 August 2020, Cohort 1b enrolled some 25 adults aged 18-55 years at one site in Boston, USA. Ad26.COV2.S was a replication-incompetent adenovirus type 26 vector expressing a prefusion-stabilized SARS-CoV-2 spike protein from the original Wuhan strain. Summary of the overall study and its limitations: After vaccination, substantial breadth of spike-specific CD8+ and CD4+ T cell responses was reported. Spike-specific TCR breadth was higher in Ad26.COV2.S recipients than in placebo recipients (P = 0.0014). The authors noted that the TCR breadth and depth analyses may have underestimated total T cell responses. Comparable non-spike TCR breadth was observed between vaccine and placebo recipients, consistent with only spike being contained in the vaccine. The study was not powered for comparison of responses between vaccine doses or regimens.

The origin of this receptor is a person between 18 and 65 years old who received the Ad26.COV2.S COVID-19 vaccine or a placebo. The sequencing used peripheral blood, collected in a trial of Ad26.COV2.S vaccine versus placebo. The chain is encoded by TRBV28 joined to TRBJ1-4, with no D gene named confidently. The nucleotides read TGTGCCACTTCTACAACTAATGAAAAACTGTTTTTT. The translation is CATSTTNEKLFF.